This is a list of T cell receptor beta chains from one sample in a study of blood T cell repertoires in COVID-19. Assay: immunoSEQ multiplex PCR; the TCRdb copy retains only in-frame clones and omits some. The table shows under 150,000 clones, with 80% to 85% occurring only once. Material: peripheral blood. The receptors here all came from a woman aged 55 to 70 with acute or convalescent COVID-19. The CDR3 runs from the conserved cysteine through the conserved F or W. Each record gives: CDR3 length, clone size, V gene, D gene, J gene, CDR3 DNA, CDR3 protein. The D gene is left open where the match is weak. The size of a clone is reported for some rows only, either as once, few or many, or as a class for expanded clones.

12	once	TRBV5-1	.	TRBJ2-1	TGCGCCAGCAGGGGGGCCGATTTCGGGCAGTTCTTC	CASRGADFGQFF
16	.	TRBV23-1	.	TRBJ1-5	TGCGCCAGTTCACCTTCGGGGGGCGCGGGGAATCAGCCCCAGCATTTT	CASSPSGGAGNQPQHF
12	.	TRBV6-5	.	TRBJ1-1	TGTGCCAGCAGTTCCCCCGGCACTGAAGCTTTCTTT	CASSSPGTEAFF
14	.	TRBV7-2	TRBD2	TRBJ2-2	TGTGCCAGCAGGGGCCGGGGGGACACCGGGGAGCTGTTTTTT	CASRGRGDTGELFF
14	.	TRBV18	.	TRBJ1-1	TGTGCCAGCTCACCAGAGGTAATGAACACTGAAGCTTTCTTT	CASSPEVMNTEAFF
14	.	TRBV6-2/TRBV6-3	.	TRBJ2-1	TGTGCCAGCAGCGAACAACCTCTAAACAGTGAGCAGTTCTTC	CASSEQPLNSEQFF
17	.	TRBV15	TRBD1	TRBJ2-6	TGTGCCACCGAGGGAGACAGGGTTTCCTCTGGGGCCAACGTCCTGACTTTC	CATEGDRVSSGANVLTF
16	.	TRBV4-3	TRBD2	TRBJ2-1	TGCGCCAGCAGCCAAGATTGGACTAGCGGGACGGGTGAGCAGTTCTTC	CASSQDWTSGTGEQFF
14	.	TRBV10-3	.	TRBJ2-3	TGTGCCACCGGGGCTAGCGCGACCACAGATACGCAGTATTTT	CATGASATTDTQYF
13	.	TRBV28	.	TRBJ2-2	TGTGCCAGCAGTTCACGGGTCACCGGGGAGCTGTTTTTT	CASSSRVTGELFF
14	.	TRBV7-8	TRBD1	TRBJ2-1	TGTGCCAGCAGCTGGAAAGACAGGGGTAATGAGCAGTTCTTC	CASSWKDRGNEQFF
11	few	TRBV28	.	TRBJ1-4	TGTGCCAGCGAGGGATGGGAAAAACTGTTTTTT	CASEGWEKLFF
15	.	TRBV5-1	TRBD2	TRBJ2-7	TGCGCCAGCAGGGCCGGGACTAGCTCTTCGAGCGAGCAGTACTTC	CASRAGTSSSSEQYF
13	.	TRBV7-9	.	TRBJ2-1	TGTGCCAGCAGCCTCAGACAGAACAATGAGCAGTTCTTC	CASSLRQNNEQFF
15	.	TRBV24-1	TRBD2	TRBJ2-1	TGTGCCACCAGTCCGGAGGGGACTAGCGGGTCCCAGCAGTTCTTC	CATSPEGTSGSQQFF
15	few	TRBV4-3	.	TRBJ1-4	TGCGCCAGCAGCCAAGAGGGGCAGAACTATGAAAAACTGTTTTTT	CASSQEGQNYEKLFF
18	.	TRBV11-2	TRBD2	TRBJ2-3	TGTGCCAGCAGCTTAGGCAGCTGGGAAGTAATAGCGGGAGAAGCGCAGTATTTT	CASSLGSWEVIAGEAQYF
12	.	TRBV29-1	TRBD1	TRBJ1-1	TGCAGCGCCGAGGGACAGGCTGGGGAAGCTTTCTTT	CSAEGQAGEAFF
14	.	TRBV3-1/TRBV3-2	.	TRBJ2-7	TGTGCCAGCAGCCCTGGACTTTCCCTTTACGAGCAGTACTTC	CASSPGLSLYEQYF
12	.	TRBV12-3/TRBV12-4	.	TRBJ1-1	TGTGCCAGCAGTTTATCGGGGGTTGAAGCTTTCTTT	CASSLSGVEAFF
14	.	TRBV19	TRBD1	TRBJ1-5	TGTGCCAGTAGTCCGGGACAGGGGCCCGTTCCCCAGCATTTT	CASSPGQGPVPQHF
16	.	TRBV27	TRBD2	TRBJ2-2	TGTGCCAGCAGTTCACCGGGACTAGTCCGGGCCGGGGAGCTGTTTTTT	CASSSPGLVRAGELFF
17	.	TRBV30	.	TRBJ1-2	TGTGCCTGGAGTGTACCCCCCTCGACAAGATCCCTCTATGGCTACACCTTC	CAWSVPPSTRSLYGYTF
13	.	TRBV2	TRBD1	TRBJ1-2	TGTGCCAGCAACCGCCAGGGGGGTTTTGGCTACACCTTC	CASNRQGGFGYTF
18	.	TRBV14	TRBD1	TRBJ1-2	TGTGCCAGCAGCCAAGATCGGGGTGACAGGGGGCAGGACTATGGCTACACCTTC	CASSQDRGDRGQDYGYTF
12	.	TRBV14	.	TRBJ2-5	TGTGCCAGCAGCTCGACTTGGGAGACCCAGTACTTC	CASSSTWETQYF
14	once	TRBV2	TRBD1	TRBJ1-5	TGTGCCAGTCTGGAAGGGACAGGGAGACAGCCCCAGCATTTT	CASLEGTGRQPQHF
15	.	TRBV6-5	.	TRBJ1-5	TGTGCCAGCAGCGCCCCGTGGGGGGTGAATCAGCCCCAGCATTTT	CASSAPWGVNQPQHF
18	.	TRBV9	.	TRBJ1-2	TGTGCCAGCAGCGTAACCCCCTCGAACTACCCAACGAACTATGGCTACACCTTC	CASSVTPSNYPTNYGYTF
15	.	TRBV5-4	TRBD1	TRBJ1-4	TGTGCCAGCAGCGTCGGACAGGTCAATAATGAAAAACTGTTTTTT	CASSVGQVNNEKLFF
14	.	TRBV7-9	.	TRBJ2-1	TGTGCCAGCAGCCTCCCGGGACTTACTTTCGAGCAGTTCTTC	CASSLPGLTFEQFF
15	.	TRBV7-2	.	TRBJ2-4	TGTGCCAGCAGCTTAAGAGAGGGGGTACGGGACATTCAGTACTTC	CASSLREGVRDIQYF
16	.	TRBV7-9	.	TRBJ2-7	TGTGCCAGCAGCAACCCCGATCTCACGGGAAGTTACGAGCAGTACTTC	CASSNPDLTGSYEQYF
13	.	TRBV11-2	TRBD1	TRBJ1-2	TGTGCCAGCAGCGCGGACAGGATCTATGGCTACACCTTC	CASSADRIYGYTF
14	.	TRBV19	.	TRBJ1-1	TGTGCCAGTAGTGCCCAGGGTACGGTCACTGAAGCTTTCTTT	CASSAQGTVTEAFF
13	.	TRBV12-3/TRBV12-4	.	TRBJ1-3	TGTGCCACCCGGTGGGGGGTGGAGGACACCATATATTTT	CATRWGVEDTIYF
13	.	TRBV2	.	TRBJ2-2	TGTGCCAGCAGTGTCGGGAGCACCGGGGAGCTGTTTTTT	CASSVGSTGELFF
15	.	TRBV6-5	TRBD2	TRBJ2-1	TGTGCCAGCAGTTATACTAGCGGTCCTGGGTCTGTGCAGTTCTTC	CASSYTSGPGSVQFF
14	.	TRBV7-2	.	TRBJ2-7	TGTGCCAGCAGGATTCCAGGCGGGTCTAACGAGCAGTACTTC	CASRIPGGSNEQYF
14	.	TRBV27	.	TRBJ2-7	TGTGCCAGCAGCGCATCAGAGGGATTCTACGAGCAGTACTTC	CASSASEGFYEQYF
12	.	TRBV5-1	.	TRBJ1-1	TGCGCCAGCAGCTCCGGAGTCAGGGGTGCTTTCTTT	CASSSGVRGAFF
15	.	TRBV7-9	TRBD1	TRBJ1-2	TGTGCCAGCAGCCCGAAGACAGGGTTAAGTCATGGCTACACCTTC	CASSPKTGLSHGYTF
15	.	TRBV3-1/TRBV3-2	.	TRBJ2-7	TGTGCCAGCAGCCAAGTGACTGACAGCTCCTACGAGCAGTACTTC	CASSQVTDSSYEQYF
14	.	TRBV7-2	.	TRBJ1-2	TGTGCCAGCAGCAACTTCCAGGGGAACTATGGCTACACCTTC	CASSNFQGNYGYTF
12	.	TRBV3-1/TRBV3-2	.	TRBJ2-7	TGTGCCAGCAGCCAAGCCCTTAACGAGCAGTACTTC	CASSQALNEQYF
13	.	TRBV28	.	TRBJ2-4	TGTGCCAGCAGTCCCCCCCCAGGAAACATTCAGTACTTC	CASSPPPGNIQYF
15	once	TRBV7-9	TRBD1	TRBJ2-7	TGTGCCAGCAGCTCTGACAGGGGCGCGTTCTACGAGCAGTACTTC	CASSSDRGAFYEQYF
13	.	TRBV30	TRBD1	TRBJ1-5	TGTGCCTGGAGTCTACAGGGGAATCAGCCCCAGCATTTT	CAWSLQGNQPQHF
18	.	TRBV19	TRBD1	TRBJ1-5	TGTGCCAGTAGTGCCCGTAGCCTGACAGGGGCGAGGAATCAGCCCCAGCATTTT	CASSARSLTGARNQPQHF
15	.	TRBV11-3	TRBD2	TRBJ2-1	TGTGCCAGCAGCTCTAGGGAGGGCGGGTACAATGAGCAGTTCTTC	CASSSREGGYNEQFF
14	.	TRBV11-3	TRBD2	TRBJ2-1	TGTGCCAGCAGCTTTTTCGGGAGGGACAATGAGCAGTTCTTC	CASSFFGRDNEQFF
16	.	TRBV7-3	TRBD1	TRBJ2-1	TGTGCCAGCAGCGGACAGGGGGGAGTGGCCTACAATGAGCAGTTCTTC	CASSGQGGVAYNEQFF
13	.	TRBV6-5	TRBD1	TRBJ1-2	TGTGCCAGCAGGGGAACAGGGGTGGATGGCTACACCTTC	CASRGTGVDGYTF
15	few	TRBV11-1	.	TRBJ2-4	TGTGCCAGCAGCCAATGGACAACGGACAAAAACATTCAGTACTTC	CASSQWTTDKNIQYF
18	.	TRBV7-9	TRBD2	TRBJ2-3	TGTGCCAGCAGCAGATCGACGACTAGCGGGAGTCGGGAAGATACGCAGTATTTT	CASSRSTTSGSREDTQYF
14	once	TRBV9	.	TRBJ1-4	TGTGCCAGCAGTCCCGGGGGGTTTCCAACGAAACTGTTTTTT	CASSPGGFPTKLFF
16	.	TRBV5-1	.	TRBJ2-7	TGCGCCAGCAGCTATGATACAGGGCGAAGCTCCTACGAGCAGTACTTC	CASSYDTGRSSYEQYF
15	few	TRBV27	.	TRBJ2-2	TGTGCCAGCAGTCCTCGGGTTATAGACACCGGGGAGCTGTTTTTT	CASSPRVIDTGELFF
15	.	TRBV28	TRBD1	TRBJ1-6	TGTGCCAGCAGTTCCCCGGGACAGGGGGATTCACCCCTCCACTTT	CASSSPGQGDSPLHF